This T cell receptor beta chain was sequenced during a study of shared clonotypes between healthy human individuals. Repertoires were generated with immunoSEQ multiplex PCR, while TCRdb's copy carries only in-frame clones and drops some. Found here are under 1,100,000 clones, 75% to 80% of them singletons; the top ten hold roughly 0.55%. The split of CD4+ cells yielded CD45RA+ naive and CD45RA-negative memory subsets. Looked up from germline, CDR1 is MDHEN and CDR2 is SYDVKM. V shed 4 bases and J shed 8 bases, with 14 bases lying between them. The CDR3 is made up of 13 amino acids. The chain employs TRBV28 and TRBJ1-2; D not certain. This receptor was identified in a man aged 18 to 29 in good health. Some clones in this sample may be carry-over from other donors' samples. Sample: memory CD4+ T cells from PBMCs. As to subset: CD45RA-negative fraction. The CDR3 DNA reads TGTGCCAGCAGTTGGTCGGATTCGAGGGGCTACACCTTC. Protein sequence: CASSWSDSRGYTF.